The clone carrying this TCR beta chain appeared a single time. The antigen remains unidentified. These data are taken from a study of blood T cells in healthy people across ages. Primers used in a second PCR of about 6 to 11 cycles were a sample-barcoded 5' primer and a J-beta primer mix. TCRdb ran MiXCR on the 5' RACE reads and lists one entry per CDR3 protein. The sample lists hundreds of thousands of distinct CDR3 sequences, 62% occurring once. Between the trimmed V and J ends, which lost 7 bases and 8 bases, there was a span of 17 bases. This CDR3 has 13 residues. Germline CDR1 MDHEN, CDR2 SYDVKM. Whole-study results and caveats: Long-lived donors carried more naive CD4+ cells and greater diversity than aged donors.

The sequenced sample was blood. This TCR came from a man aged 25-40 years in good health. The V and J genes are TRBV28 and TRBJ1-2, with D possibly being TRBD1 (6 bases). In DNA form, the CDR3 reads TGTGCCAGCACTTCGGGGGGGCCTAAGGGCTACACCTTC. Translating gives CASTSGGPKGYTF.